This entry concerns a single T cell receptor (beta chain). V lost 0 bases to trimming and J lost 5 bases, with 5 bases between them. Germline V lookup: CDR1 MNHNY, CDR2 SVGAGI (reference sequence). The CDR3 is 13 amino acids. Repertoires were generated with immunoSEQ multiplex PCR, while TCRdb's copy carries only in-frame clones and drops some. This sample carries 35,000 to 40,000 clones, about 89% of them seen once, and the ten largest clones take over 0.3%. The sample originates from a study of T cell changes during pregnancy in multiple sclerosis. This TCR was recovered from a female donor in good health, enrolled as a control in a pregnancy study. The starting material was CD4+ T cells from peripheral blood mononuclear cells, obtained in the third trimester of pregnancy. The chain links TRBV6-6 to TRBJ2-1; D is unclear. The CDR3 DNA reads TGTGCCAGCAGTTACTCGAAGCACAATGAGCAGTTCTTC. This translates into CASSYSKHNEQFF.